Each of the 26 T cell receptor beta chains below was sequenced from the same sample in a study of T cell responses to AZD1222 COVID-19 vaccine. Using immunoSEQ multiplex PCR, the repertoire was profiled, and TCRdb retains in-frame clones only, with some absent. The table lists 95,000 to 150,000 clones, 92% of them singletons, with around 15% in the top ten. Here the sequenced sample was peripheral blood, taken on day 0 of AZD1222 vaccination. These TCRs come from an adult in good health.

The rearrangement links TRBV9 to TRBJ1-2; maybe TRBD1 (6 bases). Trimming took 4 bases from V and 4 from J, leaving 14 bases between them. The CDR3 runs to 14 residues. CDR1 and CDR2 (germline): SGDLS, YYNGEE. CDR3 nucleotide sequence: TGTGCCAGCAGCTCATCCGGGACAAGCTATGGCTACACCTTC. Translation: CASSSSGTSYGYTF. Drawing the rest from reference TRBV9 and TRBJ1-2, the complete variable domain is DSGVTQTPKHLITATGQRVTLRCSPRSGDLSVYWYQQSLDQGLQFLIQYYNGEERAKGNILERFSAQQFPDLHSELNLSSLELGDSALYFCASSSSGTSYGYTFGSGTRLTVV.

This clone appeared a single time. The rearrangement uses TRBV5-8 and TRBJ1-5; possibly TRBD1 for D (5 bases). The CDR3 is made up of 14 amino acids. CDR1 is SGHTS and CDR2 is YDEGEE in the germline V gene. V gave up 5 bases and J gave up 7 bases, with 16 bases separating them. This chain's CDR3 is CASSRWGGDQPQHF. For the CDR3, the DNA is TGTGCCAGCAGTCGATGGGGTGGGGACCAGCCCCAGCATTTT.

The genes are TRBV6-1 and TRBJ1-6; D ambiguous. There are 15 residues in the CDR3. Trimming took 2 bases from V and 6 from J, leaving 11 bases between them. The germline V gene encodes CDR1 MNHNS and CDR2 SASEGT. Written as DNA, the CDR3 is TGTGCCAGCAGTGAATTTAGTACATTTAATTCACCCCTCCACTTT. It codes for CASSEFSTFNSPLHF.

This chain links TRBV20-1 with TRBJ1-5; the D is unclear. V was pared by 3 bases and J by 7 bases, with 13 bases between. Germline V gene lookup returns CDR1 DFQATT and CDR2 SNEGSKA (reference sequence). The CDR3 is made up of 13 amino acids. This CDR3 is CSASSRKEQPQHF. For the CDR3, the DNA is TGCAGTGCTAGTTCCAGGAAGGAGCAGCCCCAGCATTTT.

The chain has TRBV7-8 and TRBJ1-4; no reliable D call. V was shortened by 5 bases and J by 8 bases, with 9 bases between the two germline ends. The CDR3 is made up of 12 amino acids. Germline V gene lookup returns CDR1 SGHVS and CDR2 FQNEAQ. The CDR3 DNA is TGTGCCAGCAGCCCGGACTGGGAAAAACTGTTTTTT. Residues: CASSPDWEKLFF.

The V call is TRBV7-9, the J call TRBJ1-3, with D uncertain. Trimming took off 5 bases at V and 3 bases at J, with 8 bases between the two ends. Germline CDR1 and CDR2: SEHNR and FQNEAQ (reference sequence). The CDR3 is made up of 13 amino acids. CDR3: CASSPEYGNTIYF. The CDR3 bases are TGTGCCAGCAGCCCAGAATATGGAAACACCATATATTTT.

The rearrangement uses TRBV27 and TRBJ2-5; possibly TRBD2 for D (5 bases). Trimming removed 2 bases from V and 3 bases from J, with 7 bases in between. This CDR3 spans 13 amino acids. The germline CDR1 and CDR2 sequences are MNHEY and SMNVEV (reference sequence). CDR3 coding DNA: TGTGCCAGCAGTTTAACGGGAAAAGAGACCCAGTACTTC. Protein sequence: CASSLTGKETQYF.

This clone is a singleton in its sample. The chain links TRBV3-1 (or the pseudogene TRBV3-2) to TRBJ1-6; D is uncertain. Germline CDR1 LGHDT, CDR2 YNNKEL (reference sequence). The CDR3 runs 14 residues. Trimming left V 3 bases short and J 7 bases short, with 10 bases between. DNA for the CDR3: TGTGCCAGCAGCCATGGAACACCCAATTCACCCCTCCACTTT. Translation gives CASSHGTPNSPLHF.

The V gene is TRBV11-2, the J gene TRBJ1-1; D unclear. CDR3 length: 14 residues. Between the trimmed V and J ends, which lost 2 bases and 1 base, there was a span of 8 bases. CDR1 is SGHAT and CDR2 is FQNNGV in the germline V gene. CDR3 amino acids: CASSLLTENTEAFF. The CDR3 coding sequence is TGTGCCAGCAGCTTATTAACAGAGAACACTGAAGCTTTCTTT.

The chain recombines TRBV6-2 or TRBV6-3 with TRBJ2-3; D might be TRBD1 (6 bases). The CDR3 contains 16 residues. The V end lost 4 bases, the J end lost 1 base, and 15 bases lay between the germline ends. CDR1 is MNHEY and CDR2 is SVGEGT in the germline V gene. CDR3 amino acids: CASSSRTASRTDTQYF. The DNA of the CDR3 is TGTGCCAGCAGTTCACGGACAGCAAGTCGCACAGATACGCAGTATTTT.

V usage is TRBV12-2 and J usage is TRBJ2-7; TRBD2 is taken as the D call from the table, unchecked against the DNA. TRBV12-2 corresponds to a pseudogene. CDR3 size: 20 residues. The CDR3 here is CASRPRPGLAGGPCQYEQYF. Here the CDR3 DNA reads TGTGCAAGTCGCCCCCGCCCGGGACTAGCGGGGGGGCCTTGTCAATACGAGCAGTACTTC.

CDR3 sequence: CASSAGQGRNTIYF. CDR3 DNA sequence: TGCGCCAGCAGCGCCGGACAGGGGAGGAACACCATATATTTT. V gene TRBV10-2 combines with J gene TRBJ1-3; 9 nucleotides match TRBD1. Germline V gene data show CDR1 as WSHSY and CDR2 as SAAADI. The trim removed 6 bases at V and 7 bases at J, leaving 7 bases unmatched. This CDR3 region has 14 residues.

V usage is TRBV19 and J usage is TRBJ2-1; D is unresolved. This CDR3 region has 14 residues. V was trimmed by 3 bases and J by 0 bases, leaving 6 bases between them. CDR1 is LNHDA and CDR2 is SQIVND in the germline V gene (reference sequence). The CDR3 region is CASSIYSSYNEQFF. The CDR3 DNA follows: TGTGCCAGTAGTATTTACAGCTCCTACAATGAGCAGTTCTTC.

V gene TRBV10-3 combines with J gene TRBJ2-2; D possibly matches TRBD1 or TRBD2 (7 bases each). This CDR3 has 15 residues. V dropped 9 bases and J dropped 0 bases, with 14 bases sitting between them. CDR1 is ENHRY and CDR2 is SYGVKD in the germline V gene. The CDR3 loop is CAMSQGGANTGELFF. Here the CDR3 DNA reads TGTGCCATGTCGCAGGGGGGGGCGAACACCGGGGAGCTGTTTTTT.

A single count supports this clone. The CDR3 nucleotides read TGTGCCAGCAGCTTCAGCGGGGGGACCTACGAGCAGTACTTC. Its protein product is CASSFSGGTYEQYF. V usage is TRBV5-5 and J usage is TRBJ2-7; 9 bases align to TRBD2. Germline values: CDR1 SGHKS, CDR2 YYEKEE (reference sequence). The CDR3 spans 14 residues. V was pared by 2 bases and J by 2 bases, with 2 bases of the junction left unmatched. Supplemented by reference TRBV5-5 and TRBJ2-7, the full variable domain reads DAGVTQSPTHLIKTRGQQVTLRCSPISGHKSVSWYQQVLGQGPQFIFQYYEKEERGRGNFPDRFSARQFPNYSSELNVNALLLGDSALYLCASSFSGGTYEQYFGPGTRLTVT.

Comments on this clone: The junction shows a germline mismatch at one end, possibly a read error. The chain links TRBV13 to TRBJ1-4, with D unresolved. The CDR3 contains 12 residues. CDR1 is PRHDT and CDR2 is FYEKMQ in the germline V gene (reference sequence). The CDR3: CASSLGKSYGVF. The CDR3 bases are TGTGCCAGCAGCTTAGGGAAGAGTTACGGGGTTTTT.

Concerning this clone itself: It differs at one base from a far larger clone, so likely a read error. V gene TRBV10-2 combines with J gene TRBJ1-1; the D is unclear. Between the trimmed V and J ends, which lost 0 bases and 1 base, there was a span of 0 bases. Germline V gives CDR1 WSHSY, CDR2 SAAADI. The CDR3 has 12 amino acids. The chain's CDR3 is CASSESNTEAFF. Written as DNA, the CDR3 is TGCGCCAGCAGTGAGTCGAACACTGAAGCTTTCTTT.

The V gene is TRBV4-1, the J gene TRBJ1-1, with D tentatively TRBD1 (5 bases). Germline CDR1 MGHRA, CDR2 YSYEKL. The V end lost 5 bases, the J end lost 2 bases, and 21 bases lay between the germline ends. CDR3 length: 17 amino acids. CDR3 coding DNA: TGCGCCAGCAGCTACCTACTGAACAGGTTACGAAACACTGAAGCTTTCTTT. Its protein is CASSYLLNRLRNTEAFF.

V is TRBV18 and J is TRBJ1-1; D remains unclear. The germline V gene encodes CDR1 KGHSH and CDR2 LQKENI. V was cut by 0 bases and J by 5 bases, with 10 bases left in between. The CDR3 has 14 residues. The DNA of the CDR3 is TGTGCCAGCTCACCACCGAATGGCAGGACTGAAGCTTTCTTT. As protein: CASSPPNGRTEAFF. Complete variable domain (other parts from reference TRBV18 and TRBJ1-1): NAGVMQNPRHLVRRRGQEARLRCSPMKGHSHVYWYRQLPEEGLKFMVYLQKENIIDESGMPKERFSAEFPKEGPSILRIQQVVRGDSAAYFCASSPPNGRTEAFFGQGTRLTVV.

The rearrangement joins TRBV7-2 to TRBJ1-2; D may be TRBD1 (5 bases). Deletions cut 5 bases from V and 1 base from J, with 11 bases between. Germline CDR1 is SGHTA and CDR2 is FQGNSA. The CDR3 contains 14 residues. As DNA, the CDR3 is TGTGCCAGCAGCCGGATCGACAGTAACTATGGCTACACCTTC. Its protein product is CASSRIDSNYGYTF.

J is TRBJ2-7 and V is TRBV4-3; no reliable D call. Between the trimmed V and J ends, which lost 1 base and 3 bases, there was a span of 13 bases. In germline, CDR1 is LGHNA, CDR2 YSLEER. The CDR3 sequence is 15 residues long. The CDR3 is CASSQARNINYEQYF. The CDR3 coding sequence is TGCGCCAGCAGCCAAGCGAGGAACATTAACTACGAGCAGTACTTC.

The chain combines TRBV4-3 with TRBJ1-4; 8 bases fit TRBD1. V was pared by 0 bases and J by 7 bases, with 10 bases of the junction left unmatched. The CDR3 totals 17 residues. Germline values: CDR1 LGHNA, CDR2 YSLEER. The CDR3 DNA reads as TGCGCCAGCAGCCAAGAGCCAGGGGGCGCAGGAGTTGAAAAACTGTTTTTT. The encoded protein is CASSQEPGGAGVEKLFF.

The chain couples TRBV5-1 to TRBJ1-1, with D possibly TRBD1 on 6 matching bases. Trimming removed 2 bases at V and 1 base at J, with 12 bases between. Germline V gives CDR1 SGHRS, CDR2 YFSETQ. The CDR3 has 15 amino acids. CDR3 residues: CASSFRGGQNTEAFF. For the CDR3, the DNA is TGCGCCAGCAGCTTTAGAGGGGGGCAGAACACTGAAGCTTTCTTT.

V usage is TRBV24-1 and J usage is TRBJ1-2; D is possibly TRBD1 (6 bases). Germline loops: CDR1 KGHDR, CDR2 SFDVKD. This CDR3 comprises 13 residues. Trimming took 9 bases from V and 4 from J, leaving 14 bases between them. In DNA form, the CDR3 reads TGTGCCACCCCAGAAGGGGGAATCTATGGCTACACCTTC. Translation: CATPEGGIYGYTF.

The CDR3 spells CASGRWTAPKDSPLHF. For the CDR3, the DNA is TGTGCCAGCGGGCGGTGGACAGCCCCTAAGGATTCACCCCTCCACTTT. The chain carries TRBV27 and TRBJ1-6; TRBD1 is a possible D gene (6 bases). Germline CDR1 and CDR2: MNHEY and SMNVEV (reference sequence). V lost 8 bases, J lost 8 bases, and 22 bases lay in between. The CDR3 has 16 residues.

This chain uses TRBV6-2 or TRBV6-3 with TRBJ2-7; D remains ambiguous. The CDR3 has 11 amino acids. Germline lookup yields CDR1 MNHEY and CDR2 SVGEGT. V shed 4 bases and J shed 3 bases, with 4 bases lying between them. The CDR3 bases are TGTGCCAGCAGTTTTCACTACGAGCAGTACTTC. Its protein product is CASSFHYEQYF.